The next 21 T cell receptor beta chains were all read from a single sample in a study of PD-1 blockade in classical Hodgkin lymphoma. Profiled with immunoSEQ multiplex PCR; TCRdb holds only in-frame clones, not every one. The sample lists about 32,000 clones, roughly nine tenths occurring once. Time point: newly diagnosed, previously untreated cHL patient sample. CD4+ T cells were purified from thawed PBMCs by negative selection. Sequenced: CD4+ T cells from blood. Every receptor here comes from a human donor with classical Hodgkin lymphoma.

This sequence joins TRBV30 and TRBJ2-4; D is possibly TRBD1 (6 bases). The V and J ends lost 4 bases and 5 bases respectively, with 15 bases between them. Germline values: CDR1 GTSNPN, CDR2 SVGIG (reference sequence). The CDR3 length is 14 residues. The CDR3: CAWTRGGVENIQYF. DNA of the CDR3: TGTGCCTGGACTCGAGGGGGTGTGGAAAACATTCAGTACTTC.

This clone was seen a few times. The genes are TRBV6-5 and TRBJ2-7, with 7 bases fitting TRBD2. Germline-derived CDR1 and CDR2 are MNHEY and SVGAGI. Trimming at V came to 6 bases and at J to 3 bases, leaving 8 bases not matched to a gene. This CDR3 contains 14 residues. CDR3 in DNA: TGTGCCAGCAGGGGAGGGACCAGCCGCTACGAGCAGTACTTC. Protein product: CASRGGTSRYEQYF.

V is TRBV29-1 and J is TRBJ2-7; possible D gene TRBD2, 7 bases. V was cut by 6 bases and J by 12 bases, with 18 bases left in between. CDR1 and CDR2 from the germline V gene are SQVTM and ANQGSEA. The CDR3 is 11 amino acids. CDR3 nucleotide sequence: TGCAGCGTCGCGATGGGGGGGGCCCGGTACGTC. Protein sequence: CSVAMGGARYV.

The chain recombines TRBV4-2 with TRBJ2-2; TRBD2 agrees at 10 bases. V shed 4 bases, J shed 1 base, and the junction held 3 bases outside the gene matches. CDR3 length: 16 residues. Germline values: CDR1 LGHNA, CDR2 YNFKEQ. The CDR3 region is CASSPLAGGNTGELFF. The CDR3 nucleotides read TGTGCCAGCAGCCCCTTAGCGGGAGGGAACACCGGGGAGCTGTTTTTT.

This sequence joins TRBV5-1 and TRBJ2-3; 7 bases align to TRBD2. Trimming took 2 bases from V and 1 from J; bases not matched to a gene: 13. Germline V gene lookup returns CDR1 SGHRS and CDR2 YFSETQ. The CDR3 spans 18 residues. The CDR3 here is CASSFGHGGRGGTDTQYF. The CDR3 DNA reads TGCGCCAGCAGCTTCGGTCACGGCGGGAGAGGTGGCACAGATACGCAGTATTTT. The full variable domain, its missing parts supplied by reference TRBV5-1 and TRBJ2-3, is KAGVTQTPRYLIKTRGQQVTLSCSPISGHRSVSWYQQTPGQGLQFLFEYFSETQRNKGNFPGRFSGRQFSNSRSEMNVSTLELGDSALYLCASSFGHGGRGGTDTQYFGPGTRLTVL.

This chain uses TRBV5-8 with TRBJ2-5; a weak D match, TRBD2 (5 bases). This CDR3 comprises 15 residues. Germline V gene sequence: CDR1 SGHTS, CDR2 YDEGEE. V lost 0 bases to trimming and J lost 5 bases, with 14 bases between them. This CDR3 is CASSLGGQRGETQYF. CDR3 bases: TGTGCCAGCAGCTTGGGAGGTCAAAGAGGGGAGACCCAGTACTTC.

This clone was seen just once. This chain joins TRBV11-2 and TRBJ1-3, with D possibly TRBD1 on 6 matching bases. Trimming shortened V by 0 bases and J by 3 bases, and 6 bases separated the two germline ends. This CDR3 spans 14 amino acids. The V gene's germline CDR1 is SGHAT and CDR2 FQNNGV. The CDR3 DNA sequence: TGTGCCAGCAGCTTAGACAGGGGTGGAAACACCATATATTTT. This sequence encodes CASSLDRGGNTIYF.

This chain uses TRBV5-1 with TRBJ2-5; the D gene is possibly TRBD2 (5 bases). Per germline, CDR1 SGHRS and CDR2 YFSETQ. The CDR3 is 12 amino acids. V was shortened by 5 bases and J by 2 bases, with 7 bases between the two germline ends. CDR3 in amino acids: CASRLAQETQYF. Written as DNA, the CDR3 is TGCGCCAGCAGGTTAGCGCAAGAGACCCAGTACTTC. Full variable domain (rest looked up from reference TRBV5-1 and TRBJ2-5): KAGVTQTPRYLIKTRGQQVTLSCSPISGHRSVSWYQQTPGQGLQFLFEYFSETQRNKGNFPGRFSGRQFSNSRSEMNVSTLELGDSALYLCASRLAQETQYFGPGTRLLVL.

J is TRBJ1-3 and V is TRBV9; D is undetermined. This CDR3 has 16 amino acids. Germline V CDR1 and CDR2: SGDLS, YYNGEE. Deletions cut 0 bases from V and 3 bases from J, with 13 bases between. CDR3 region: CASSVVGPLVGNTIYF. The CDR3 region has the DNA TGTGCCAGCAGCGTAGTAGGGCCTCTAGTTGGAAACACCATATATTTT.

This clone has only a few counts. The chain carries TRBV4-2 and TRBJ1-5, with no clear D. CDR1 and CDR2 (germline): LGHNA, YNFKEQ. Trimming took off 1 base at V and 4 bases at J, with 5 bases between the two ends. CDR3 length: 13 amino acids. The CDR3 sequence: CASSQAQNQPQHF. The CDR3 nucleotides read TGTGCCAGCAGCCAAGCACAAAATCAGCCCCAGCATTTT.

There are a few counts of this clone. This chain uses TRBV10-3 with TRBJ1-2, with 8 bases identical to TRBD1. The CDR3 is made up of 15 amino acids. The germline V gene has CDR1 ENHRY and CDR2 SYGVKD. V was clipped by 6 bases and J by 4 bases; unmatched bases: 10. For the CDR3, the DNA is TGTGCCATCAGCATAGGACAGGGCGTAGGCTATGGCTACACCTTC. This gives the protein CAISIGQGVGYGYTF.

This sequence joins TRBV28 and TRBJ1-4; D is ambiguous. CDR1 is MDHEN and CDR2 is SYDVKM in the germline V gene. This CDR3 is 16 amino acids long. V dropped 3 bases and J dropped 3 bases, with 14 bases sitting between them. The CDR3 sequence: CASSLWSGSSNEKLFF. CDR3 in DNA: TGTGCCAGCAGTTTGTGGTCTGGGAGTTCTAATGAAAAACTGTTTTTT.

The chain joins TRBV5-6 to TRBJ2-6; D ambiguous. Per germline, CDR1 SGHDT and CDR2 YYEEEE. V was shortened by 2 bases and J by 2 bases, with 5 bases between the two germline ends. The CDR3 has 14 residues. The CDR3 region has the DNA TGTGCCAGCAGCTTCGCCCCTGGGGCCAACGTCCTGACTTTC. Translated, it gives CASSFAPGANVLTF.

This clone appeared a single time. The rearrangement links TRBV12-1 to TRBJ2-3; the table's D call TRBD2 went unverified against the DNA. TRBV12-1 is a pseudogene segment. This CDR3 region has 10 residues. CDR3 residues: CASSSGAQYF. The DNA for the CDR3 is TGTGCCAGCAGCTCCGGGGCGCAGTATTTT.

V is TRBV7-3 and J is TRBJ2-5, with D hard to call. This CDR3 has 17 residues. Germline lookup yields CDR1 SGHTA and CDR2 FQGTGA. Trimming took off 6 bases at V and 5 bases at J, with 25 bases between the two ends. The CDR3 DNA follows: TGTGCCAGCAGTGATCCACAGTGGATCAGCGTCGACGAGACCCAGTACTTC. Amino acids: CASSDPQWISVDETQYF.

The chain uses TRBV6-4 and TRBJ2-3, with 12 bases that match TRBD1. From germline, CDR1 is MRHNA and CDR2 SNTAGT. V shed 2 bases, J shed 4 bases, and the junction held 1 base outside the gene matches. This CDR3 comprises 15 residues. The CDR3 coding sequence is TGTGCCAGCAGTGACGGGACAGGGGGCGCAGATACGCAGTATTTT. It codes for CASSDGTGGADTQYF.

V gene TRBV4-1 combines with J gene TRBJ1-5; D may be TRBD1 (5 bases). Per germline, CDR1 MGHRA and CDR2 YSYEKL. The V end lost 0 bases, the J end lost 11 bases, and 14 bases lay between the germline ends. The CDR3 contains 14 residues. This CDR3 reads CASSQDGQGESQHF. CDR3 DNA sequence: TGCGCCAGCAGCCAAGATGGCCAGGGAGAGTCCCAGCATTTT.

Only one count was recorded for this clone. This sequence joins TRBV28 and TRBJ2-5; 14 bases fit TRBD2. The CDR3 is 17 amino acids. V gave up 6 bases and J gave up 5 bases; unmatched junction bases: 11. Per the germline V gene, CDR1 is MDHEN and CDR2 is SYDVKM. The CDR3 DNA sequence: TGTGCCAGCAGGCCCCCGGGACTAGCGGGAGTACGGGAGACCCAGTACTTC. Translated: CASRPPGLAGVRETQYF.

V and J are TRBV18 and TRBJ1-1; D is unclear. The CDR3 consists of 14 residues. Trimming removed 4 bases at V and 12 bases at J, with 21 bases between. The V gene's germline CDR1 is KGHSH and CDR2 LQKENI. CDR3 DNA: TGTGCCAGCTCACGCGGTCCCGAGGAAGGTGTGACTTTCTTT. It codes for CASSRGPEEGVTFF.

The rearrangement uses TRBV10-2 and TRBJ2-7, with D tentatively TRBD2 (6 bases). This CDR3 has 15 amino acids. V gave up 8 bases and J gave up 2 bases, with 19 bases separating them. The germline V gene has CDR1 WSHSY and CDR2 SAAADI. The CDR3 region is CASRAGPTPTYEQYF. CDR3 bases: TGCGCCAGCCGGGCGGGGCCCACACCCACCTACGAGCAGTACTTC.

The V call is TRBV5-4, the J call TRBJ1-1; maybe TRBD1 (5 bases). This CDR3 contains 15 residues. Per the germline V gene, CDR1 is SGHNT and CDR2 is YYREEE (reference sequence). V was cut by 2 bases and J by 0 bases, with 11 bases left in between. CDR3 bases: TGTGCCAGCAGCTTAGTACGGGGGATGAACACTGAAGCTTTCTTT. As protein: CASSLVRGMNTEAFF.